The 28 T cell receptor beta chains below come from one sample, sequenced in a study of a mutant IDH1 vaccine in newly diagnosed glioma. Sample time point: week 35, safety follow-up. Every vaccination contained 300 ug of the mutant IDH1 20-mer peptide and was paired with topical imiquimod. Profiled with immunoSEQ multiplex PCR; TCRdb holds only in-frame clones, not every one. The sample records about 68,000 clones, roughly 84% being singletons. Their specific antigens are unknown. This specimen consisted of PBMCs, obtained from a glioma patient whose treatment included an IDH1 peptide vaccine. All receptors come from a man aged 18 to 29 with glioma.

The V and J genes are TRBV4-3 and TRBJ2-6; perhaps TRBD2 as D (5 bases). The CDR3 runs 16 residues. CDR1 LGHNA and CDR2 YSLEER come from the germline V gene. Between the trimmed V and J ends, which lost 4 bases and 3 bases, there was a span of 13 bases. This chain's CDR3 is CASSPQLTNGANVLTF. CDR3 nucleotides: TGCGCCAGCAGCCCACAACTGACTAATGGGGCCAACGTCCTGACTTTC.

This rearrangement joins TRBV13 to TRBJ2-7; 10 nucleotides agree with TRBD2. Germline V gene lookup returns CDR1 PRHDT and CDR2 FYEKMQ (reference sequence). This CDR3 contains 15 residues. J gave up 4 bases and V 2 bases, and 5 bases lay outside the gene matches. This chain's CDR3 is CASSLSGRARYEQYF. The CDR3 nucleotides read TGTGCCAGCAGCTTAAGCGGGAGGGCCAGATACGAGCAGTACTTC.

The chain is built from TRBV29-1 and TRBJ1-2; possibly TRBD1 for D (5 bases). There are 14 residues in the CDR3. Germline CDR1 reads SQVTM; CDR2 reads ANQGSEA. Trimming left V 4 bases short and J 4 bases short, with 16 bases between. The CDR3 DNA follows: TGCAGCGTTGGTCCAGGGCTTCTTGCCTATGGCTACACCTTC. It translates to CSVGPGLLAYGYTF.

This clone was picked up a small number of times. The chain has TRBV30 and TRBJ1-1, with unresolved D. The CDR3 length is 12 residues. The V end was cut by 2 bases, the J end by 1 base, with 5 bases between. CDR1 GTSNPN and CDR2 SVGIG come from the germline V gene (reference sequence). The CDR3 here is CAWSSSNTEAFF. The CDR3 DNA reads TGTGCCTGGAGTAGTTCGAACACTGAAGCTTTCTTT. The entire variable domain, with the rest obtained from reference TRBV30 and TRBJ1-1, is as follows: SQTIHQWPATLVQPVGSPLSLECTVEGTSNPNLYWYRQAAGRGLQLLFYSVGIGQISSEVPQNLSASRPQDRQFILSSKKLLLSDSGFYLCAWSSSNTEAFFGQGTRLTVV.

This clone has only one observation. This chain links TRBV28 with TRBJ2-7, with D uncertain. This CDR3 comprises 11 residues. Germline CDR1 MDHEN, CDR2 SYDVKM. The V gene lost 8 bases and the J gene lost 3 bases, with 8 bases spanning the gap. The CDR3 DNA follows: TGTGCCAGCCGTGCTCACTACGAGCAGTACTTC. It encodes CASRAHYEQYF.

Only one count was recorded for this clone. This chain uses TRBV6-5 with TRBJ1-3; possibly TRBD1 for D (6 bases). From germline, CDR1 is MNHEY and CDR2 SVGAGI. V dropped 6 bases and J dropped 0 bases, with 12 bases sitting between them. The CDR3 totals 15 residues. The DNA for the CDR3 is TGTGCCAGCAGCCTACAGGGCTACTCTGGAAACACCATATATTTT. Protein product: CASSLQGYSGNTIYF.

The rearrangement uses TRBV6-4 and TRBJ1-2; a possible D gene is TRBD1 (6 bases). This CDR3 is 14 amino acids long. The V end was cut by 3 bases, the J end by 8 bases, with 16 bases between. Germline-derived CDR1 and CDR2 are MRHNA and SNTAGT. CDR3 sequence (DNA): TGTGCCAGCAGTGAAAAGGGGGGCGCGGGAGGCTACACCTTC. Protein: CASSEKGGAGGYTF.

The chain employs TRBV10-3 and TRBJ2-7; D possibly corresponds to TRBD1 (5 bases). The CDR3 totals 14 residues. Germline assignment: CDR1 ENHRY and CDR2 SYGVKD. V gave up 3 bases and J gave up 2 bases, with 11 bases separating them. The CDR3 region is CAISDTLGPYEQYF. CDR3 nucleotide sequence: TGTGCCATCAGTGACACTTTGGGGCCCTACGAGCAGTACTTC.

The chain combines TRBV21-1 with TRBJ1-2. TRBV21-1 is termed a pseudogene. This CDR3 spans 17 amino acids. The CDR3 is CASSKAGGAEGRYGYTF. CDR3 nucleotides: TGTGCCAGCAGCAAAGCGGGGGGGGCGGAGGGACGCTATGGCTACACCTTC.

The chain has TRBV27 and TRBJ2-1; D possibly corresponds to TRBD2 (6 bases). The CDR3 runs 13 residues. V was pared by 5 bases and J by 7 bases, with 12 bases between. CDR1 is MNHEY, CDR2 SMNVEV, per germline (reference sequence). CDR3 loop: CASSPIGLNEQFF. The CDR3 coding sequence is TGTGCCAGCAGTCCTATAGGACTAAATGAGCAGTTCTTC.

This chain connects TRBV6-6 to TRBJ2-1; perhaps D is TRBD1 or TRBD2 (6 bases each). The CDR3 is 15 amino acids. Trimming took 6 bases from V and 6 from J, leaving 18 bases between them. Germline values: CDR1 MNHNY, CDR2 SVGAGI (reference sequence). CDR3 nucleotides: TGTGCCAGCAGGGGGGGACAAGCGGCCGGCAATGAGCAGTTCTTC. This translates into CASRGGQAAGNEQFF.

The chain uses TRBV7-9 and TRBJ1-4, with TRBD1 matching over 9 bases. V was clipped by 3 bases and J by 7 bases; unmatched bases: 6. Germline lookup yields CDR1 SEHNR and CDR2 FQNEAQ (reference sequence). The CDR3 totals 15 residues. The CDR3 region has the DNA TGTGCCAGCAGCTTGGGGACAGGGCAAGCTGAAAAACTGTTTTTT. Amino acid sequence: CASSLGTGQAEKLFF.

This sequence joins TRBV5-1 and TRBJ1-2; 7 positions match TRBD1. The CDR3 sequence is 16 residues long. Trimming removed 0 bases from V and 6 bases from J; junction bases left unmatched: 11. Looked up from germline, CDR1 is SGHRS and CDR2 is YFSETQ. This CDR3 reads CASSLVSGGTVDGYTF. In nucleotides, the CDR3 is TGCGCCAGCAGCTTGGTCTCAGGGGGTACCGTTGATGGCTACACCTTC.

This clone was counted a few times. This sequence joins TRBV27 and TRBJ1-1; TRBD1 is a possible D gene (5 bases). There are 13 residues in the CDR3. Germline loops: CDR1 MNHEY, CDR2 SMNVEV (reference sequence). Trimming took 4 bases from V and 1 from J, leaving 7 bases between them. Here the CDR3 reads CASSSGTNTEAFF. The DNA of the CDR3 is TGTGCCAGCAGTTCCGGGACGAACACTGAAGCTTTCTTT.

V is TRBV12-5 and J is TRBJ1-1; maybe TRBD1 (6 bases). Germline CDR1 and CDR2: LGHNT and FRNRAP. V lost 10 bases, J lost 2 bases, and 14 bases lay in between. The CDR3 contains 13 residues. The CDR3 is CATRGGSNTEAFF. For the CDR3, the DNA is TGTGCTACTCGTGGGGGCTCTAACACTGAAGCTTTCTTT.

The chain carries TRBV5-5 and TRBJ2-5, with TRBD2 matching over 7 bases. V gave up 1 base and J gave up 3 bases; unmatched junction bases: 3. The V gene's germline CDR1 is SGHKS and CDR2 YYEKEE (reference sequence). CDR3 length: 14 residues. This chain's CDR3 is CASSLRLAEETQYF. The CDR3 coding sequence is TGTGCCAGCAGCTTGCGTCTAGCGGAAGAGACCCAGTACTTC. Together with reference TRBV5-5 and TRBJ2-5, the CDR3 gives the full variable domain: DAGVTQSPTHLIKTRGQQVTLRCSPISGHKSVSWYQQVLGQGPQFIFQYYEKEERGRGNFPDRFSARQFPNYSSELNVNALLLGDSALYLCASSLRLAEETQYFGPGTRLLVL.

V and J are TRBV7-8 and TRBJ1-1; D call uncertain. Germline CDR1 reads SGHVS; CDR2 reads FQNEAQ. There are 14 residues in the CDR3. V was cut by 5 bases and J by 2 bases, with 12 bases left in between. CDR3 region: CASSVRALNTEAFF. CDR3 sequence (DNA): TGTGCCAGCAGCGTTAGAGCCTTAAACACTGAAGCTTTCTTT.

This clone was counted between two and nine times. V gene TRBV29-1 combines with J gene TRBJ1-1, with TRBD1 identical over 8 bases. V lost 1 base, J lost 8 bases, and 6 bases stayed unmatched. The CDR3 loop spans 13 amino acids. CDR1 and CDR2 (germline): SQVTM, ANQGSEA. DNA for the CDR3: TGCAGCGTTGAAGGTGGCAGGGGGCGAGAAGCTTTCTTT. Translation: CSVEGGRGREAFF.

Here the CDR3 reads CASSPMGLGYEQYF. As DNA, the CDR3 is TGTGCCAGCTCACCAATGGGGCTAGGATACGAGCAGTACTTC. V and J are TRBV18 and TRBJ2-7; weak D call: TRBD1 (5 bases). This CDR3 contains 14 residues. Between the trimmed V and J ends, which lost 2 bases and 4 bases, there was a span of 12 bases. The germline V gene has CDR1 KGHSH and CDR2 LQKENI. Supplemented by reference TRBV18 and TRBJ2-7, the full variable domain reads NAGVMQNPRHLVRRRGQEARLRCSPMKGHSHVYWYRQLPEEGLKFMVYLQKENIIDESGMPKERFSAEFPKEGPSILRIQQVVRGDSAAYFCASSPMGLGYEQYFGPGTRLTVT.

The chain combines TRBV19 with TRBJ1-1; TRBD1 might be the D (6 bases). The CDR3 sequence is 14 residues long. Germline V gene sequence: CDR1 LNHDA, CDR2 SQIVND (reference sequence). V was trimmed by 7 bases and J by 0 bases, leaving 12 bases between them. CDR3 amino acids: CASTWTAMNTEAFF. CDR3 bases: TGTGCCAGTACCTGGACAGCCATGAACACTGAAGCTTTCTTT.

J is TRBJ1-2 and V is TRBV6-1; maybe TRBD1 (6 bases). This CDR3 is built from 15 residues. The V and J ends lost 7 bases and 6 bases respectively, with 21 bases between them. CDR1 and CDR2 from the germline V gene are MNHNS and SASEGT. The CDR3 DNA follows: TGTGCCAGCAACCTCCAGGGGAGCTCCTTTAATGGCTACACCTTC. Its translation: CASNLQGSSFNGYTF.

V and J are TRBV7-2 and TRBJ2-3; a weak D match, TRBD2 (6 bases). The CDR3 consists of 16 residues. CDR1 is SGHTA, CDR2 FQGNSA, per germline. Trimming cost V 1 base and J 6 bases, with 17 bases left between them. The CDR3 DNA is TGTGCCAGCAGCTTAGTGGCGGGGAAGGTGTACGATACGCAGTATTTT. As protein: CASSLVAGKVYDTQYF.

The V gene is TRBV6-1, the J gene TRBJ1-6, with D perhaps TRBD1 (5 bases). This CDR3 spans 15 amino acids. Germline V gene lookup returns CDR1 MNHNS and CDR2 SASEGT. Between the trimmed V and J ends, which lost 6 bases and 6 bases, there was a span of 15 bases. As DNA, the CDR3 is TGTGCCAGCAGGGGGCAGGGACTGGCTAATTCACCCCTCCACTTT. Translating gives CASRGQGLANSPLHF.

This chain joins TRBV14 and TRBJ1-6; D remains ambiguous. Trimming pared 3 bases from V and 1 base from J, leaving 7 bases between. Germline values: CDR1 SGHDN, CDR2 FVKESK. The CDR3 is 15 residues long. The CDR3 nucleotides read TGTGCCAGCAGCCAGGGTATTTCCTATAATTCACCCCTCCACTTT. It yields the protein CASSQGISYNSPLHF.

The chain combines TRBV21-1 with TRBJ2-3; the D segment call TRBD1 is taken from the table without a DNA check. TRBV21-1 is an annotated pseudogene. CDR3 size: 16 residues. CDR3 DNA: TGTGCCAGCATCATACACAGGAGAAAAAGCACAGATACGCAGTATTTT. Amino acids: CASIIHRRKSTDTQYF.

The chain links TRBV5-4 to TRBJ2-3, with TRBD1 matching 8 bases. The CDR3 consists of 16 residues. The germline V gene has CDR1 SGHNT and CDR2 YYREEE (reference sequence). With V trimmed by 4 bases and J by 0 bases, 7 bases remained unmatched. CDR3 DNA sequence: TGTGCCAGCAGCCCAGGGGGCGCGCATAGCACAGATACGCAGTATTTT. Amino acid sequence: CASSPGGAHSTDTQYF.

V gene TRBV9 combines with J gene TRBJ2-2; D might be TRBD2 (5 bases). The CDR3 totals 15 residues. Trimming took 2 bases from V and 6 from J, leaving 14 bases between them. From germline, CDR1 is SGDLS and CDR2 YYNGEE. This chain's CDR3 is CASSVARVQAGELFF. DNA for the CDR3: TGTGCCAGCAGCGTGGCGAGGGTTCAGGCCGGGGAGCTGTTTTTT.

This chain links TRBV30 with TRBJ1-1, with D perhaps TRBD1 (6 bases). The CDR3 sequence is 13 residues long. Trimming cost V 3 bases and J 3 bases, with 11 bases left between them. Germline lookup yields CDR1 GTSNPN and CDR2 SVGIG (reference sequence). CDR3 in DNA: TGTGCCTGGAGCCACAGGGACGACACTGAAGCTTTCTTT. It translates to CAWSHRDDTEAFF.